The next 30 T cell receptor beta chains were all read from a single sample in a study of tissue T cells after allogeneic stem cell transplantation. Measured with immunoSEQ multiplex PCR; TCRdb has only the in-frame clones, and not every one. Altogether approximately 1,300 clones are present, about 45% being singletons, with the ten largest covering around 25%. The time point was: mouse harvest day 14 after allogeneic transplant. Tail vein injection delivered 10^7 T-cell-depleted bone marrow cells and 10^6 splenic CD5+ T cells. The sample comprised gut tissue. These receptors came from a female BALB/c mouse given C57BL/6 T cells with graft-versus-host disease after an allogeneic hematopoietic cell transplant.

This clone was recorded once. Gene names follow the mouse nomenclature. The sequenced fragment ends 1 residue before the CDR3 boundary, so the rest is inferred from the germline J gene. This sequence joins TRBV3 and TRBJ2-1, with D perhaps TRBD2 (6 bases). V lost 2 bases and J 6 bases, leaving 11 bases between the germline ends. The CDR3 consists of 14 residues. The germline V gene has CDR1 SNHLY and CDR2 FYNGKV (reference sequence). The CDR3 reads CASSLMGEGAEQFF. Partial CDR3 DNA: TGTGCCAGCAGCTTAATGGGGGAGGGTGCTGAGCAGTTC.

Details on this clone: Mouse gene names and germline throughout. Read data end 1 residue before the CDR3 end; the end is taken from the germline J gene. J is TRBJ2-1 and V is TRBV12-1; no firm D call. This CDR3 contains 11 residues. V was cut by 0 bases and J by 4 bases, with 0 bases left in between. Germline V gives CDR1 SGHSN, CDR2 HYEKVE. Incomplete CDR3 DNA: TGTGCCAGCTCTCTCTATGCTGAGCAGTTC. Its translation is CASSLYAEQF. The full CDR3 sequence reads CASSLYAEQFF.

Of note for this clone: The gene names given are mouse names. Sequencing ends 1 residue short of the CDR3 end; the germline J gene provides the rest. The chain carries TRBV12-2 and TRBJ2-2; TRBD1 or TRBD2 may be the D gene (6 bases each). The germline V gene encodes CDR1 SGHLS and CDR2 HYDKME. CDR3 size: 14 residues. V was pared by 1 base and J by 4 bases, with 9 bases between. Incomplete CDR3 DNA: TGTGCCAGCTCTCTAGGGGGGACCACCGGGCAGCTCTAC. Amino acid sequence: CASSLGGTTGQLY. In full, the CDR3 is CASSLGGTTGQLYF.

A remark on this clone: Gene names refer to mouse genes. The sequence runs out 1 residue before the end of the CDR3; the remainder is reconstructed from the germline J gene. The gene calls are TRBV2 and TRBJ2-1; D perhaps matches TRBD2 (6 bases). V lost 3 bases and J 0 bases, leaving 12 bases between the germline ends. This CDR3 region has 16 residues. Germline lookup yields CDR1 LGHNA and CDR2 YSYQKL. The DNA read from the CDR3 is TGTGCCAGCAGCCAGAAGCGGGGGGTTAACTATGCTGAGCAGTTC. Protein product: CASSQKRGVNYAEQF. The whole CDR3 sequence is CASSQKRGVNYAEQFF.

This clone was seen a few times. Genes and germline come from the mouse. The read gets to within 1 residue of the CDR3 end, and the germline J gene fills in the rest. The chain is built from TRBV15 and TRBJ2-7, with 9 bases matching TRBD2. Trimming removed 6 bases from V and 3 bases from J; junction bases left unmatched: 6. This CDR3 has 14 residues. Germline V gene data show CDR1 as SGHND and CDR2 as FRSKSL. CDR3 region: CASSLWGGFYEQYF. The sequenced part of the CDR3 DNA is TGTGCCAGCAGCCTCTGGGGGGGTTTCTATGAACAGTAC.

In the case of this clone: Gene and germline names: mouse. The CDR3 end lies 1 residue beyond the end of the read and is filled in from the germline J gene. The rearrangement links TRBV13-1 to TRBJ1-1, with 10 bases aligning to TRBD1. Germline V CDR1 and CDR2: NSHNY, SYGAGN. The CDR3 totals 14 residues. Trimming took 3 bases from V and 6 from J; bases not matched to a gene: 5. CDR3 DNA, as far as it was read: TGTGCCAGCAGTGCCCGGGACAGGGGACCAGAAGTCTTC. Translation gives CASSARDRGPEVF. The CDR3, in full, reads CASSARDRGPEVFF.

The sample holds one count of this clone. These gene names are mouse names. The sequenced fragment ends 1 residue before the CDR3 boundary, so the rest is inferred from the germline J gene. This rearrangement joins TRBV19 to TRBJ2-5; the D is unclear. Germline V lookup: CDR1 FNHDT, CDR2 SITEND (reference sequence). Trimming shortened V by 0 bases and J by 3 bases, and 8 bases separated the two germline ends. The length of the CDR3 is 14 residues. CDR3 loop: CASSIGGGQDTQYF. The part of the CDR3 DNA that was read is TGTGCCAGCAGTATAGGGGGTGGGCAAGACACCCAGTAC.

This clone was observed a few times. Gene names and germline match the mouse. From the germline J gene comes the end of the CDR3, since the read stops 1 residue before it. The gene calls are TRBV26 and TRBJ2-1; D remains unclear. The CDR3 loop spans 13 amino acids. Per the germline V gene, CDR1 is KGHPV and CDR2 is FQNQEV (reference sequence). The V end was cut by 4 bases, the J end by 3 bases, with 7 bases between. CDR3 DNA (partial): TGTGCCAGCAGTCCGAGAGGCTATGCTGAGCAGTTC. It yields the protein CASSPRGYAEQF. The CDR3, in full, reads CASSPRGYAEQFF.

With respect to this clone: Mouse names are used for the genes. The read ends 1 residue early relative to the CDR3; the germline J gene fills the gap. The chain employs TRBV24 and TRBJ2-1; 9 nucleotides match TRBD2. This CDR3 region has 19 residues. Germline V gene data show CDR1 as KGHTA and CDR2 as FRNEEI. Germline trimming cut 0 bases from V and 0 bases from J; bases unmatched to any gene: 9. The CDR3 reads CASSLYTSGGDYNYAEQFF. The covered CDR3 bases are TGTGCCAGCAGTCTGTATACTTCTGGGGGGGACTATAACTATGCTGAGCAGTTC.

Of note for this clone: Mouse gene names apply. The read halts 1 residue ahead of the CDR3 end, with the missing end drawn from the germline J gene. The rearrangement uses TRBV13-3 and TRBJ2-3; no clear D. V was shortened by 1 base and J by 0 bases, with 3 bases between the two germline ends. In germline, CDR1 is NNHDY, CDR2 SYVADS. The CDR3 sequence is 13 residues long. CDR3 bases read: TGTGCCAGCAGTGATAGGAGTGCAGAAACGCTGTAT. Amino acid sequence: CASSDRSAETLY. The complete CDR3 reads CASSDRSAETLYF.

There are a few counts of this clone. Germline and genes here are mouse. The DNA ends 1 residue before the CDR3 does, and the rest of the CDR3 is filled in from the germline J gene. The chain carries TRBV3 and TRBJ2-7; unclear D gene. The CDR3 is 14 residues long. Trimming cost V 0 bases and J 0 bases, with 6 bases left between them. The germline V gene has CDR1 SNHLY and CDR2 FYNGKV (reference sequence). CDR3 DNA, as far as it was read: TGTGCCAGCAGCTTAGCGTGGGCCTCCTATGAACAGTAC. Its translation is CASSLAWASYEQY. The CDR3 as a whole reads CASSLAWASYEQYF.

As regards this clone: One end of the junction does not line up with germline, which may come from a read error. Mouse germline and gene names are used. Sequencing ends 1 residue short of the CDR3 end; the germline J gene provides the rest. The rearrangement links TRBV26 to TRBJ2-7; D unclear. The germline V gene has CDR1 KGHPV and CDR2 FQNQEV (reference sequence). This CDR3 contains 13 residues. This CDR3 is CASRGPSSYGQYF. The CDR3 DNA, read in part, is TGTGCCAGTCGAGGGCCAAGCTCCTATGGACAGTAC.

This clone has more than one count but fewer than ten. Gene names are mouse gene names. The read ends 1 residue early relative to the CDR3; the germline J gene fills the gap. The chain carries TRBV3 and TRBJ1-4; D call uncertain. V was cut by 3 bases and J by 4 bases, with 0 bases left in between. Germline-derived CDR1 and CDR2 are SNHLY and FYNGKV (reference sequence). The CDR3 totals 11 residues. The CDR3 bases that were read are TGTGCCAGCAGCTTCAACGAAAGATTATTT. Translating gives CASSFNERLF. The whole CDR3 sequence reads CASSFNERLFF. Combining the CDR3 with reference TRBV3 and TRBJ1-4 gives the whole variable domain GPKVLQIPSHQIIDMGQMVTLNCDPVSNHLYFYWYKQILGQQMEFLVNFYNGKVMEKSKLFKDQFSVERPDGSYFTLKIQPTALEDSAVYFCASSFNERLFFGHGTKLSVL.

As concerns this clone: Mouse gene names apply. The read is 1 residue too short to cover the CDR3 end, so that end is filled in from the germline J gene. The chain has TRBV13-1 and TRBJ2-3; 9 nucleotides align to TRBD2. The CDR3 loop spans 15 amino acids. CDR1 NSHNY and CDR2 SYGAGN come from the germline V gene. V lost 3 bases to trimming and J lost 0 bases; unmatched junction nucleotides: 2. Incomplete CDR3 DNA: TGTGCCAGCAGTGGGACTGGGGTTAGTGCAGAAACGCTGTAT. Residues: CASSGTGVSAETLY. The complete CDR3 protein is CASSGTGVSAETLYF.

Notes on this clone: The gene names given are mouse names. The CDR3 region is CASSLGANTEVFF. The sequenced part of the CDR3 DNA is TGTGCCAGCAGTCTCGGTGCAAACACAGAAGTCTTC. The rearrangement links TRBV26 to TRBJ1-1; D ambiguous. The read ends 1 residue before the CDR3 terminus; that terminus is restored from the germline J gene. Between the trimmed V and J ends, which lost 3 bases and 0 bases, there was a span of 5 bases. The CDR3 totals 13 residues. Germline V CDR1 and CDR2: KGHPV, FQNQEV (reference sequence).

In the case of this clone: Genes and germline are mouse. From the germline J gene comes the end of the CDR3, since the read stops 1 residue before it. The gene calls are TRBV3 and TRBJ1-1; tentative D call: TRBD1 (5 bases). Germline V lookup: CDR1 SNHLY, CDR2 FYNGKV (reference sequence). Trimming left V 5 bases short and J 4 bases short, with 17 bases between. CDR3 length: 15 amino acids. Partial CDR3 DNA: TGTGCCAGCAGCCTAAATCGCGGGGGAGGCACAGAAGTCTTC. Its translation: CASSLNRGGGTEVF. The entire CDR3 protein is CASSLNRGGGTEVFF.

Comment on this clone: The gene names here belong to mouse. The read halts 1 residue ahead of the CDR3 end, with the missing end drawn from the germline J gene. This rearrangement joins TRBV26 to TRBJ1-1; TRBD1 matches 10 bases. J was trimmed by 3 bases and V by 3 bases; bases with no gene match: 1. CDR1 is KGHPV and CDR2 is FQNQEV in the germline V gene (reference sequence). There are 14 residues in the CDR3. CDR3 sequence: CASSLGTGDTEVFF. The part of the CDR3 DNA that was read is TGTGCCAGCAGTCTCGGGACAGGGGACACAGAAGTCTTC.

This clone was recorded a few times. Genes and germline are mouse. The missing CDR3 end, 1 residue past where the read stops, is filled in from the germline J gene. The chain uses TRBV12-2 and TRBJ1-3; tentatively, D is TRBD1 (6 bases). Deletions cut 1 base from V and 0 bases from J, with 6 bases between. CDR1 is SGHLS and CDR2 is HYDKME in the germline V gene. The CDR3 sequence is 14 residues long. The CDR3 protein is CASSLQGSGNTLYF. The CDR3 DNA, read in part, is TGTGCCAGCTCTCTACAGGGTTCTGGAAATACGCTCTAT.

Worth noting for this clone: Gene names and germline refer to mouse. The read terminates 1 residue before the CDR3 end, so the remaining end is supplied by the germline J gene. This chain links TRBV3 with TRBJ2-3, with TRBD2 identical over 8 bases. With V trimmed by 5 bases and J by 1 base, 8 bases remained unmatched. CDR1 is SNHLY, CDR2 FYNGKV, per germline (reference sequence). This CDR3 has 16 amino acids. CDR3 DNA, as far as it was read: TGTGCCAGCAGCCCTTGGGGGGGAAGCGGTGCAGAAACGCTGTAT. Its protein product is CASSPWGGSGAETLY. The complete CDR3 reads CASSPWGGSGAETLYF.

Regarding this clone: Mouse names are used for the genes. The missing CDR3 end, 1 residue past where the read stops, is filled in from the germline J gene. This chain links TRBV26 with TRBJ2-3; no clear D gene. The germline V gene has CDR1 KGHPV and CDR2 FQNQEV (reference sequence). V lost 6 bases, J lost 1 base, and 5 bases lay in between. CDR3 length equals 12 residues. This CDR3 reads CASSPRAETLYF. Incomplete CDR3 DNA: TGTGCCAGCAGCCCCCGTGCAGAAACGCTGTAT.

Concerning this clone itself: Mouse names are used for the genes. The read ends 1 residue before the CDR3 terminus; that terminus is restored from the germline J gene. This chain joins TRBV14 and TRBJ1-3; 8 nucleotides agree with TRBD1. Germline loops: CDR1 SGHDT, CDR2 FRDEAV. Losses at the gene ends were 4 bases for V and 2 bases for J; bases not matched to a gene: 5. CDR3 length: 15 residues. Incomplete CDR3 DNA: TGTGCCAGCAGTCGACAGGGGAGGGCTGGAAATACGCTCTAT. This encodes CASSRQGRAGNTLY. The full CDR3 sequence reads CASSRQGRAGNTLYF.

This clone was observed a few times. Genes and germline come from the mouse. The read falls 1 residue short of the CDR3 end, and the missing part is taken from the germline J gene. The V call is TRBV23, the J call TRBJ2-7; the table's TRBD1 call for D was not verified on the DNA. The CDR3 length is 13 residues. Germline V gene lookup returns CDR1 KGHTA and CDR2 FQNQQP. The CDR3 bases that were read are TGCTCCAGCAGTCAATCGACAGGGTATGAACAGTAC. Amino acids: CSSSQSTGYEQY. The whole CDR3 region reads CSSSQSTGYEQYF.

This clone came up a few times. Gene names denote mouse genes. The CDR3 protein is CASGDADSYEQYF. CDR3 DNA (partial): TGTGCCAGCGGTGATGCTGACTCCTATGAACAGTAC. The chain recombines TRBV13-2 with TRBJ2-7; D is undetermined. Read sequence stops 1 residue before the CDR3 end, and the germline J gene provides the missing end. The ends were cut back, 0 bases at V and 0 bases at J, with 4 bases in the middle. The CDR3 loop spans 13 amino acids. Germline-derived CDR1 and CDR2 are NNHNN and SYGAGS (reference sequence).

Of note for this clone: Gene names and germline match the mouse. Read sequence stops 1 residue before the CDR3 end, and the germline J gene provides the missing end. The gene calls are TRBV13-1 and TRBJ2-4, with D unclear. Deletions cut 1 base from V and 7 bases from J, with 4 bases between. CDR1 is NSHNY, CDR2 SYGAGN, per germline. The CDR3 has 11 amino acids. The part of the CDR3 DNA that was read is TGTGCCAGCAGTGATAGGGACACCTTGTAC. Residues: CASSDRDTLY. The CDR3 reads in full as CASSDRDTLYF.

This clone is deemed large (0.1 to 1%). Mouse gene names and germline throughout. CDR3 protein: CGARGSYEQYF. CDR3 bases read: TGTGGTGCTAGGGGCAGCTATGAACAGTAC. V gene TRBV20 combines with J gene TRBJ2-7; D not resolved. The missing CDR3 end, 1 residue past where the read stops, is filled in from the germline J gene. This CDR3 comprises 11 residues. Trimming shortened V by 1 base and J by 3 bases, and 4 bases separated the two germline ends. The germline gives CDR1 GFQATS, CDR2 STVNSAI.

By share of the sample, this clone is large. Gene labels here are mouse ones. The CDR3 loop reads CASSPGTNYAEQFF. Partial CDR3 DNA: TGTGCCAGCAGTCCCGGGACAAACTATGCTGAGCAGTTC. The J gene is TRBJ2-1, the V gene TRBV19, with D possibly matching TRBD1 (6 bases). The read gets to within 1 residue of the CDR3 end, and the germline J gene fills in the rest. V lost 4 bases and J 1 base, leaving 9 bases between the germline ends. CDR1 and CDR2 from the germline V gene are FNHDT and SITEND (reference sequence). This CDR3 comprises 14 residues. The entire variable domain, with the rest obtained from reference TRBV19 and TRBJ2-1, is as follows: GGIITQTPKFLIGQEGQKLTLKCQQNFNHDTMYWYRQDSGKGLRLIYYSITENDLQKGDLSEGYDASREKKSSFSLTVTSAQKNEMAVFLCASSPGTNYAEQFFGPGTRLTVL.

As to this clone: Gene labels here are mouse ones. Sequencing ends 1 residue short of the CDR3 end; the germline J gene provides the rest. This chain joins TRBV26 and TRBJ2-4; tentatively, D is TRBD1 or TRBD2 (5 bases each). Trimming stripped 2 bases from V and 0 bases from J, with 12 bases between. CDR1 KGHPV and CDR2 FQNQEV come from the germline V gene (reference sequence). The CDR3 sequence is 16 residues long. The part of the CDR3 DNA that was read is TGTGCCAGCAGTCTGGGGGGATCCTTTAGTCAAAACACCTTGTAC. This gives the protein CASSLGGSFSQNTLY. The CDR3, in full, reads CASSLGGSFSQNTLYF.

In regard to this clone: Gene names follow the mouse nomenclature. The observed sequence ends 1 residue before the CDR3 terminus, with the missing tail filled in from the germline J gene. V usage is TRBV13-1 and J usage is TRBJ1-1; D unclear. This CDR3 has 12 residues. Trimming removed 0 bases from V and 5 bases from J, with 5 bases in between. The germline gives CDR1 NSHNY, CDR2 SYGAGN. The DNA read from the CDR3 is TGTGCCAGCAGTGATGCACAAACAGAAGTCTTC. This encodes CASSDAQTEVF. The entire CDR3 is CASSDAQTEVFF.

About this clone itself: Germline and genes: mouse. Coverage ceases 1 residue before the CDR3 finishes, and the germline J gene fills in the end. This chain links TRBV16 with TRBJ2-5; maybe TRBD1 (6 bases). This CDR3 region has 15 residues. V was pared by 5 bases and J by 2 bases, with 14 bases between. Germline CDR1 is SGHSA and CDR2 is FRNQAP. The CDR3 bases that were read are TGTGCAAGCAGCGCCCAGGGGCAGGGCCAAGACACCCAGTAC. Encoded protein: CASSAQGQGQDTQY. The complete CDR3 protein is CASSAQGQGQDTQYF.

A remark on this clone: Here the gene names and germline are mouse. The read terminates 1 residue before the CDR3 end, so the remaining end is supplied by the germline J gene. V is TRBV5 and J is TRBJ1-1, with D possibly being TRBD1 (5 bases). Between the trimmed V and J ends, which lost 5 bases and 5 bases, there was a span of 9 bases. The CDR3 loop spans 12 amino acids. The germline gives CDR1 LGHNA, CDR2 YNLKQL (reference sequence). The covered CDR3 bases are TGTGCCAGCAGCTCCGGACAAACAGAAGTCTTC. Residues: CASSSGQTEVF. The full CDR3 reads CASSSGQTEVFF.